The T cell receptor (beta chain) described here comes from a study of blood T cell repertoires in COVID-19. Study at large: COVID-19 samples, acute and convalescent, were from the United States, Italy and Spain. Sample material is recorded as cDNA or gDNA derived from T cells, B-cell-depleted T cells, or PBMCs.

The authors' processing: Estimation of nucleated cell counts was performed using reference gene primer amplification. Libraries were prepared by immunoSEQ multiplex PCR; TCRdb keeps only in-frame clonotypes and omits some of them. That table is the source of V, J and clone size, and D and trimming were worked out from the DNA. The table records approximately 61,000 clones, about 90% of them present only once. The V and J ends lost 7 bases and 3 bases, in that order; junction bases with no gene match: 3. Germline CDR1 is LGHDT and CDR2 is YNNKEL (reference sequence). CDR3 length equals 12 residues. This chain links TRBV3-1 (or the pseudogene TRBV3-2) with TRBJ2-7, with 7 bases that match TRBD2. This receptor was identified in an elderly woman with active COVID-19. The specimen sequenced was peripheral blood. CDR3 bases: TGTGCCAGCACATCTAGCGGCTACGAGCAGTACTTC. Protein product: CASTSSGYEQYF.